These 8 T cell receptor beta chains originate from one sample sequenced in a study of CD8+CD57+ T cells in acquired aplastic anemia. Researchers used genomic DNA as the template to profile TCR beta VDJ and CDR3. TCRdb re-called the reads with MiXCR, one entry per CDR3 protein. There are around 200,000 distinct CDR3 sequences in the sample; over 40% occur only once, and 20% lies in the top ten. Patients selected for sequencing had displayed CD8+CD57+ cell expansion by flow cytometry. The sequencing input was sorted CD4+, CD8+, or CD8+CD57+ T cells (not recorded which) from PBMCs. The receptors were gathered from a human donor with aplastic anemia.

The V gene is TRBV7-3, the J gene TRBJ1-1; TRBD1 matches 7 bases. The CDR3 loop spans 14 amino acids. In germline, CDR1 is SGHTA, CDR2 FQGTGA. Trimming took 5 bases from V and 4 from J; bases not matched to a gene: 7. CDR3 bases: TGTGCCAGCAGCCCAAGGACAGGCCTCACTGAAGCTTTCTTT. Its protein product is CASSPRTGLTEAFF.

A single count supports this clonotype. The rearrangement links TRBV7-8 to TRBJ1-6; D ambiguous. Germline V gene data show CDR1 as SGHVS and CDR2 as FQNEAQ. V was pared by 2 bases and J by 5 bases, with 10 bases between. The CDR3 totals 15 residues. CDR3 sequence: CASSLMAVNNSPLHF. DNA of the CDR3: TGTGCCAGCAGCTTAATGGCTGTTAATAATTCACCCCTCCACTTT.

This clonotype was counted ten times or more. This sequence joins TRBV5-5 and TRBJ1-5, with D unclear. V lost 0 bases and J 0 bases, leaving 10 bases between the germline ends. The germline V gene encodes CDR1 SGHKS and CDR2 YYEKEE (reference sequence). The length of the CDR3 is 16 residues. This CDR3 reads CASSLVGLTSNQPQHF. CDR3 nucleotides: TGTGCCAGCAGCTTGGTGGGTTTAACTAGCAATCAGCCCCAGCATTTT.

In its sample, this clonotype was seen a few times. The CDR3: CSARPPHLDNEQFF. DNA of the CDR3: TGCAGTGCTAGACCCCCCCATTTAGACAATGAGCAGTTCTTC. The J gene is TRBJ2-1, the V gene TRBV20-1, with D hard to call. This CDR3 contains 14 residues. Germline-derived CDR1 and CDR2 are DFQATT and SNEGSKA (reference sequence). V was trimmed by 2 bases and J by 5 bases, leaving 13 bases between them.

This clonotype was counted only a few times. The chain couples TRBV6-6 to TRBJ1-5, with D tentatively TRBD1 (6 bases). This CDR3 has 16 amino acids. In germline, CDR1 is MNHNY, CDR2 SVGAGI (reference sequence). Trimming removed 4 bases at V and 0 bases at J, with 13 bases between. The CDR3 DNA reads as TGTGCCAGCAGTTCCAGGGGAGGAAATAGCAATCAGCCCCAGCATTTT. Translating it yields CASSSRGGNSNQPQHF.

The rearrangement uses TRBV4-1 and TRBJ2-3; 12 bases are shared with TRBD1. V shed 1 base and J 0 bases; nucleotides not matched to a gene: 14. CDR1 and CDR2 from the germline V gene are MGHRA and YSYEKL. CDR3 length: 21 residues. The CDR3 is CASSQGMDGTGGYYSTDTQYF. The CDR3 nucleotides are TGCGCCAGCAGCCAAGGGATGGACGGGACAGGGGGCTACTATAGCACAGATACGCAGTATTTT.

J is TRBJ2-5 and V is TRBV20-1; TRBD2 matches 14 bases. The V gene's germline CDR1 is DFQATT and CDR2 SNEGSKA (reference sequence). J gave up 4 bases and V 4 bases, and 2 bases lay outside the gene matches. This CDR3 is built from 14 residues. The CDR3 reads CSATGLAGGETQYF. DNA of the CDR3: TGCAGTGCTACTGGACTAGCGGGGGGAGAGACCCAGTACTTC.

The J gene is TRBJ1-5, the V gene TRBV28; TRBD1 aligns across 9 bases. The germline V gene has CDR1 MDHEN and CDR2 SYDVKM. The CDR3 spans 15 residues. The J segment lost 3 bases and the V segment lost 6 bases, leaving 6 bases of the junction unmatched. The CDR3 sequence: CASRWTGVNNQPQHF. CDR3 in DNA: TGTGCCAGCAGGTGGACAGGGGTGAACAATCAGCCCCAGCATTTT.